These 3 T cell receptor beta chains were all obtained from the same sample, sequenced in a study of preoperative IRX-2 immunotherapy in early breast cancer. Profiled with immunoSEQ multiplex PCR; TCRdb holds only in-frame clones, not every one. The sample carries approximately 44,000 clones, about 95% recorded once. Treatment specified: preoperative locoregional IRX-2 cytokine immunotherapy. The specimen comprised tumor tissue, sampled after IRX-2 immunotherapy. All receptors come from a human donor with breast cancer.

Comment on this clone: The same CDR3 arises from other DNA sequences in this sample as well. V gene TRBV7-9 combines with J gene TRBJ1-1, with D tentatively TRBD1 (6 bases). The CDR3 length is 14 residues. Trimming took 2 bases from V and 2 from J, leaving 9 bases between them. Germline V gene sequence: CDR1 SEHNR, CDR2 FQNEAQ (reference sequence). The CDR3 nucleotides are TGTGCCAGCAGCTTAACGGGGGCCAACACTGAAGCTTTCTTT. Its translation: CASSLTGANTEAFF.

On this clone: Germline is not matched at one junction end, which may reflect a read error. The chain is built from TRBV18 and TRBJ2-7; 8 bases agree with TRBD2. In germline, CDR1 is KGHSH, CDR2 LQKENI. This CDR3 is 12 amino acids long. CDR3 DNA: TGTGCCAGCTCACCAGGTGGGGGACTAGTTTTCTTC. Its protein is CASSPGGGLVFF.

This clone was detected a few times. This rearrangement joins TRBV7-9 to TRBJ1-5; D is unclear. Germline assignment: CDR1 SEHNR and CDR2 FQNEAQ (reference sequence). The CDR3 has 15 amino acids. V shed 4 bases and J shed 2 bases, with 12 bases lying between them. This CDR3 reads CASSSTEAGNQPQHF. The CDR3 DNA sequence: TGTGCCAGCAGCTCGACGGAAGCGGGCAATCAGCCCCAGCATTTT. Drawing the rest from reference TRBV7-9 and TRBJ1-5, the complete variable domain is DTGVSQNPRHKITKRGQNVTFRCDPISEHNRLYWYRQTLGQGPEFLTYFQNEAQLEKSRLLSDRFSAERPKGSFSTLEIQRTEQGDSAMYLCASSSTEAGNQPQHFGDGTRLSIL.